These 30 T cell receptor beta chains share one sample of origin, sequenced in a study of T cell responses to AZD1222 COVID-19 vaccine (dated by TCRdb to the early 2020s). The time point label corresponds to: baseline before first vaccination. According to the study, the label for this sample's treatment or condition signals: meningococcal conjugate vaccine given as trial control. The library was produced with the immunoSEQ multiplex PCR assay. This immuneACCESS table, as held by TCRdb, lists in-frame sequences with V and J called but not all clones. Of the missing ones, under half trace to an unresolved V gene in checked studies; the others have no known cause. Here the sample has about 200,000 clones; about 93% occur a single time. Clones ranked in the top ten supply over 0.95% of the sample. The specimen was peripheral blood, collected on day 0 of MenACWY control vaccination. The receptors originated from an adult in good health.

The chain combines TRBV6-1 with TRBJ2-7; TRBD2 aligns across 10 bases. Germline loops: CDR1 MNHNS, CDR2 SASEGT. The CDR3 has 17 amino acids. The V segment lost 1 base and the J segment 5 bases; nucleotides outside the gene matches: 11. CDR3 protein: CASSEGFRSSGGDEQYF. CDR3 DNA sequence: TGTGCCAGCAGTGAAGGATTTAGGTCTAGCGGGGGTGACGAGCAGTACTTC.

The rearrangement joins TRBV7-8 to TRBJ1-2; 8 bases are shared with TRBD1. This CDR3 comprises 14 residues. J lost 5 bases, V lost 5 bases, and 7 bases had no gene match. Germline lookup yields CDR1 SGHVS and CDR2 FQNEAQ. In DNA form, the CDR3 reads TGTGCCAGCAGCATGAACAGGGGGGAATATGGCTACACCTTC. It translates to CASSMNRGEYGYTF.

V gene TRBV25-1 combines with J gene TRBJ1-1; D not certain. CDR3 size: 13 residues. Germline V gene data show CDR1 as MGHDK and CDR2 as SYGVNS. Trimming left V 4 bases short and J 4 bases short, with 10 bases between. The CDR3: CASSGTWGTEAFF. The CDR3 nucleotides read TGTGCCAGCAGTGGGACCTGGGGCACTGAAGCTTTCTTT. The variable domain in full, completed from reference TRBV25-1 and TRBJ1-1, reads EADIYQTPRYLVIGTGKKITLECSQTMGHDKMYWYQQDPGMELHLIHYSYGVNSTEKGDLSSESTVSRIRTEHFPLTLESARPSHTSQYLCASSGTWGTEAFFGQGTRLTVV.

The genes are TRBV7-9 and TRBJ2-3; D not certain. This CDR3 spans 14 amino acids. V lost 2 bases, J lost 0 bases, and 6 bases lay in between. CDR1 and CDR2 (germline): SEHNR, FQNEAQ (reference sequence). CDR3: CASSLSASTDTQYF. The CDR3 region has the DNA TGTGCCAGCAGCTTATCGGCCAGCACAGATACGCAGTATTTT.

This chain connects TRBV2 to TRBJ1-4, with D possibly matching TRBD1 (5 bases). The CDR3 loop spans 15 amino acids. The germline CDR1 and CDR2 sequences are SNHLY and FYNNEI. Trimming stripped 2 bases from V and 8 bases from J, with 15 bases between. The chain's CDR3 is CASSERRGAGEKLFF. The CDR3 DNA sequence: TGTGCCAGCAGTGAAAGACGGGGCGCAGGGGAAAAACTGTTTTTT. The variable domain in full, completed from reference TRBV2 and TRBJ1-4, reads EPEVTQTPSHQVTQMGQEVILRCVPISNHLYFYWYRQILGQKVEFLVSFYNNEISEKSEIFDDQFSVERPDGSNFTLKIRSTKLEDSAMYFCASSERRGAGEKLFFGSGTQLSVL.

This chain links TRBV5-6 with TRBJ1-2, with D unclear. The CDR3 contains 15 residues. Deletions cut 3 bases from V and 0 bases from J, with 12 bases between. The germline CDR1 and CDR2 sequences are SGHDT and YYEEEE. Here the CDR3 DNA reads TGTGCCAGCAGCTCGCTAAACACCCCTAACTATGGCTACACCTTC. This translates into CASSSLNTPNYGYTF.

The V and J genes are TRBV14 and TRBJ1-2; D is uncertain. The CDR3 runs 15 residues. The germline CDR1 and CDR2 sequences are SGHDN and FVKESK. Trimming stripped 2 bases from V and 10 bases from J, with 20 bases between. The CDR3 here is CASSQLREPGRAYTF. CDR3 sequence (DNA): TGTGCCAGCAGCCAACTTCGTGAGCCCGGAAGAGCCTACACCTTC.

V is TRBV21-1 and J is TRBJ1-4; the table's D call, TRBD1, was not checked against the DNA. TRBV21-1 is recorded as a pseudogene. The CDR3 loop spans 14 amino acids. In DNA, the CDR3 is TGTGCCAGCGGATCGGGACAGGGTGGGGAAAAACTGTTTTTT. Translated: CASGSGQGGEKLFF.

The rearrangement links TRBV3-1 (or the pseudogene TRBV3-2) to TRBJ1-1; 10 bases agree with TRBD1. The CDR3 has 14 residues. The J segment lost 6 bases and the V segment lost 5 bases, leaving 6 bases of the junction unmatched. Germline CDR1 reads LGHDT; CDR2 reads YNNKEL (reference sequence). The CDR3: CASSGRQGASEAFF. The CDR3 nucleotides are TGTGCCAGCAGCGGTCGACAGGGGGCCTCTGAAGCTTTCTTT.

The chain joins TRBV9 to TRBJ1-3; perhaps TRBD1 as D (5 bases). This CDR3 is built from 14 residues. V was pared by 4 bases and J by 4 bases, with 12 bases between. Germline V CDR1 and CDR2: SGDLS, YYNGEE. The CDR3 DNA is TGTGCCAGCAGCCTTCGGACACCCGGAAACACCATATATTTT. Translated: CASSLRTPGNTIYF.

The CDR3 nucleotides read TGTGCCACCAGTGACCCACCGGGACAAATGCAAGAGACCCAGTACTTC. This codes for CATSDPPGQMQETQYF. The rearrangement uses TRBV24-1 and TRBJ2-5; the D gene is possibly TRBD1 (6 bases). Trimming pared 4 bases from V and 2 bases from J, leaving 16 bases between. The CDR3 runs to 16 residues. CDR1 is KGHDR and CDR2 is SFDVKD in the germline V gene.

V gene TRBV7-2 combines with J gene TRBJ2-7; weak D call: TRBD2 (5 bases). Trimming took 4 bases from V and 7 from J, leaving 11 bases between them. Germline-derived CDR1 and CDR2 are SGHTA and FQGNSA. This CDR3 is 12 amino acids long. The CDR3 DNA is TGTGCCAGCAGCTCGCGGGTGGGGGAGCAGTACTTC. Translating it yields CASSSRVGEQYF.

This clone has a handful of counts. This chain joins TRBV5-1 and TRBJ1-4; D is unresolved. Deletions cut 2 bases from V and 7 bases from J, with 12 bases between. The CDR3 covers 14 residues. Germline V gene sequence: CDR1 SGHRS, CDR2 YFSETQ. DNA for the CDR3: TGCGCCAGCAGCTTCGGGCAGTCGCGTGAAAAACTGTTTTTT. Translation: CASSFGQSREKLFF.

The chain uses TRBV7-6 and TRBJ1-4; 7 bases match TRBD1. CDR1 is SGHVS, CDR2 FNYEAQ, per germline. The CDR3 runs to 18 residues. J gave up 5 bases and V 1 base, and 13 bases lay outside the gene matches. CDR3 amino acids: CASSLVGPGGWVNEKLFF. The DNA for the CDR3 is TGTGCCAGCAGCTTAGTCGGGCCAGGGGGATGGGTGAATGAAAAACTGTTTTTT.

In DNA, the CDR3 is TGTGCCAGCAGATCGGAGAGGGGGTACACTGAAGCTTTCTTT. It codes for CASRSERGYTEAFF. The chain employs TRBV6-5 and TRBJ1-1, with a weak D call TRBD1 (6 bases). Trimming removed 6 bases from V and 3 bases from J, with 14 bases in between. From germline, CDR1 is MNHEY and CDR2 SVGAGI. The CDR3 is made up of 14 amino acids.

The chain joins TRBV30 to TRBJ1-5, with 7 bases lining up with TRBD1. The V and J ends lost 3 bases and 3 bases, in that order; junction bases with no gene match: 8. CDR1 GTSNPN and CDR2 SVGIG come from the germline V gene (reference sequence). The CDR3 sequence is 15 residues long. The CDR3 loop is CAWRTGTAINQPQHF. The CDR3 DNA reads as TGTGCCTGGAGGACCGGGACAGCGATCAATCAGCCCCAGCATTTT. Full variable domain (outside the CDR3, taken from reference TRBV30 and TRBJ1-5): SQTIHQWPATLVQPVGSPLSLECTVEGTSNPNLYWYRQAAGRGLQLLFYSVGIGQISSEVPQNLSASRPQDRQFILSSKKLLLSDSGFYLCAWRTGTAINQPQHFGDGTRLSIL.

The genes are TRBV6-5 and TRBJ1-5; no clear D gene. Trimming removed 6 bases at V and 5 bases at J, with 14 bases between. Germline V gives CDR1 MNHEY, CDR2 SVGAGI. The CDR3 runs 14 residues. As DNA, the CDR3 is TGTGCCAGCAGCGGATTTGGCAGAGATCAGCCCCAGCATTTT. Translation: CASSGFGRDQPQHF.

The genes are TRBV27 and TRBJ1-4; D is uncertain. V gave up 2 bases and J gave up 7 bases, with 17 bases separating them. CDR1 and CDR2 (germline): MNHEY, SMNVEV (reference sequence). The CDR3 runs to 16 residues. The CDR3: CASSLTPQSLGEKLFF. The CDR3 DNA is TGTGCCAGCAGTTTAACCCCACAGTCCTTGGGTGAAAAACTGTTTTTT.

The chain links TRBV24-1 to TRBJ2-7, with TRBD1 matching over 8 bases. Trimming took 4 bases from V and 9 from J; bases not matched to a gene: 13. The CDR3 totals 15 residues. Germline V gene sequence: CDR1 KGHDR, CDR2 SFDVKD. Written as DNA, the CDR3 is TGTGCCACCAGTGACCCAGGGACAGGTTACTCAAGGCAGTACTTC. Translating gives CATSDPGTGYSRQYF.

The J gene is TRBJ1-1, the V gene TRBV28; D is uncertain. CDR3 length equals 13 residues. In germline, CDR1 is MDHEN, CDR2 SYDVKM. V was clipped by 10 bases and J by 1 base, with 13 bases between them. This CDR3 reads CATTMARNTEAFF. The CDR3 nucleotides read TGTGCCACCACGATGGCACGGAACACTGAAGCTTTCTTT. The full variable domain, in which reference TRBV28 and TRBJ1-1 provide the parts outside the CDR3, is DVKVTQSSRYLVKRTGEKVFLECVQDMDHENMFWYRQDPGLGLRLIYFSYDVKMKEKGDIPEGYSVSREKKERFSLILESASTNQTSMYLCATTMARNTEAFFGQGTRLTVV.

V and J are TRBV6-4 and TRBJ2-3; D uncertain. The CDR3 has 13 residues. Germline CDR1 and CDR2: MRHNA and SNTAGT. Trimming removed 3 bases from V and 5 bases from J, with 9 bases in between. CDR3 nucleotides: TGTGCCAGCAGTGAGCAGAGTAAAGATACGCAGTATTTT. Translating it yields CASSEQSKDTQYF.

This clone occurred once. The J gene is TRBJ1-2, the V gene TRBV3-1 (or the pseudogene TRBV3-2); no reliable D call. The V and J ends lost 1 base and 7 bases respectively, with 7 bases between them. The CDR3 is 12 amino acids. Germline CDR1 and CDR2: LGHDT and YNNKEL (reference sequence). CDR3 nucleotide sequence: TGTGCCAGCAGCCAAGGGGCGGGTGGCTACACCTTC. It codes for CASSQGAGGYTF.

V usage is TRBV27 and J usage is TRBJ1-6; TRBD1 might be the D (5 bases). Germline loops: CDR1 MNHEY, CDR2 SMNVEV (reference sequence). The CDR3 is made up of 15 amino acids. V was cut by 6 bases and J by 5 bases, with 14 bases left in between. The chain's CDR3 is CASRPITGDNSPLHF. The CDR3 bases are TGTGCCAGCAGACCGATTACAGGAGATAATTCACCCCTCCACTTT.

The CDR3 sequence is CASSPGRTSLEAFF. The CDR3, as DNA: TGCGCCAGCAGCCCGGGACGGACATCCTTAGAAGCTTTCTTT. This sequence joins TRBV5-1 and TRBJ1-1, with a tentative D call TRBD1 (5 bases). Germline V CDR1 and CDR2: SGHRS, YFSETQ. The V gene lost 4 bases and the J gene lost 8 bases, with 18 bases spanning the gap. The CDR3 is 14 amino acids.

The J gene is TRBJ1-5, the V gene TRBV30, with 7 nucleotides matching TRBD1. Germline trimming cut 3 bases from V and 7 bases from J; bases unmatched to any gene: 9. CDR3 size: 14 residues. Germline-derived CDR1 and CDR2 are GTSNPN and SVGIG (reference sequence). CDR3 bases: TGTGCCTGGAGGAAACAGGGGTCCGTCCAGCCCCAGCATTTT. Its protein product is CAWRKQGSVQPQHF. Together with reference TRBV30 and TRBJ1-5, the CDR3 gives the full variable domain: SQTIHQWPATLVQPVGSPLSLECTVEGTSNPNLYWYRQAAGRGLQLLFYSVGIGQISSEVPQNLSASRPQDRQFILSSKKLLLSDSGFYLCAWRKQGSVQPQHFGDGTRLSIL.

V is TRBV3-1 (or the pseudogene TRBV3-2) and J is TRBJ2-3, with D perhaps matching TRBD2 (6 bases). Trimming removed 11 bases at V and 4 bases at J, with 19 bases between. This CDR3 comprises 14 residues. Looked up from germline, CDR1 is LGHDT and CDR2 is YNNKEL (reference sequence). In DNA form, the CDR3 reads TGTGCCTCAGCAGGAGGGCTTCGGGCAGATACGCAGTATTTT. It specifies CASAGGLRADTQYF.

This chain joins TRBV5-5 and TRBJ2-3, with D unresolved. The germline CDR1 and CDR2 sequences are SGHKS and YYEKEE (reference sequence). This CDR3 has 12 amino acids. V lost 2 bases, J lost 3 bases, and 4 bases lay in between. DNA for the CDR3: TGTGCCAGCAGCTTCAGGACAGATACGCAGTATTTT. As protein: CASSFRTDTQYF.

V is TRBV6-4 and J is TRBJ1-5; D perhaps matches TRBD1 (5 bases). CDR3 length equals 15 residues. Germline V gene lookup returns CDR1 MRHNA and CDR2 SNTAGT. V lost 0 bases, J lost 4 bases, and 10 bases lay in between. CDR3 DNA sequence: TGTGCCAGCAGTGACTCCCCAGGGCATAATCAGCCCCAGCATTTT. It encodes CASSDSPGHNQPQHF.

The chain combines TRBV3-1 (or the pseudogene TRBV3-2) with TRBJ1-5; D uncertain. Germline CDR1 reads LGHDT; CDR2 reads YNNKEL (reference sequence). The CDR3 contains 13 residues. V lost 0 bases and J 7 bases, leaving 7 bases between the germline ends. CDR3 loop: CASSQDRRQPQHF. In nucleotides, the CDR3 is TGTGCCAGCAGCCAAGATCGAAGGCAGCCCCAGCATTTT.

V and J are TRBV6-5 and TRBJ2-5; TRBD1 is a possible D gene (6 bases). Germline-derived CDR1 and CDR2 are MNHEY and SVGAGI. The V gene lost 6 bases and the J gene lost 2 bases, with 16 bases spanning the gap. The CDR3 is made up of 15 amino acids. The chain's CDR3 is CASRRVRGGQETQYF. The CDR3 bases are TGTGCCAGCAGACGGGTCCGAGGGGGACAAGAGACCCAGTACTTC.